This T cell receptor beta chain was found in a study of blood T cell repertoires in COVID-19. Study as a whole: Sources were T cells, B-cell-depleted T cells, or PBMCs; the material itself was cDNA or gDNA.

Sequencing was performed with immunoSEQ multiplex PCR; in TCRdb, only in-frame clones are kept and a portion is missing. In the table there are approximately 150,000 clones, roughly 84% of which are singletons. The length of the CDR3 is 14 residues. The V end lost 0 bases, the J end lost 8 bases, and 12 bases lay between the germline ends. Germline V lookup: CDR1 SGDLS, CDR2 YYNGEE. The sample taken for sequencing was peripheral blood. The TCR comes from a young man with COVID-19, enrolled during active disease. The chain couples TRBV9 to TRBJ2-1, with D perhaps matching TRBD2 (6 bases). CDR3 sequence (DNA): TGTGCCAGCAGCGTAGGGGCCGGGGAGGATGAGCAGTTCTTC. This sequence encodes CASSVGAGEDEQFF.